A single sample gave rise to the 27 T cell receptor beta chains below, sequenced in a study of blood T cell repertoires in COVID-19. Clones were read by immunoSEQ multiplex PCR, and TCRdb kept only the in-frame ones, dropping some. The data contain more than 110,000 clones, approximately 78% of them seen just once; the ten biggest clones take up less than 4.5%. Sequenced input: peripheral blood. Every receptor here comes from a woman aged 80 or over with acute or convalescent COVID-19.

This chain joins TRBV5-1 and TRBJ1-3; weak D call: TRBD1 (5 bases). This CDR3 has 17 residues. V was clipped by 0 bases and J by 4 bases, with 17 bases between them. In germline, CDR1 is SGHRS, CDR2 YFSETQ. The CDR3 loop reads CASSLANTPGSGNTIYF. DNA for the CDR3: TGCGCCAGCAGCTTGGCCAACACGCCAGGGTCGGGAAACACCATATATTTT.

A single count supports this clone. The CDR3 here is CASTDIQGAADTQYF. DNA for the CDR3: TGCGCCAGCACCGATATACAGGGGGCTGCAGATACGCAGTATTTT. This chain uses TRBV5-1 with TRBJ2-3; 9 nucleotides match TRBD1. The trim removed 6 bases at V and 4 bases at J, leaving 9 bases unmatched. This CDR3 has 15 amino acids. Germline assignment: CDR1 SGHRS and CDR2 YFSETQ. Variable domain in full (rest from reference TRBV5-1 and TRBJ2-3): KAGVTQTPRYLIKTRGQQVTLSCSPISGHRSVSWYQQTPGQGLQFLFEYFSETQRNKGNFPGRFSGRQFSNSRSEMNVSTLELGDSALYLCASTDIQGAADTQYFGPGTRLTVL.

CDR3 nucleotides: TGTGCCAGCAGTTCCTCGACCGGGACACGCACCTATGGCTACACCTTC. This encodes CASSSSTGTRTYGYTF. The rearrangement uses TRBV6-6 and TRBJ1-2; D possibly corresponds to TRBD1 (6 bases). Germline V gene data show CDR1 as MNHNY and CDR2 as SVGAGI (reference sequence). The CDR3 runs 16 residues. V was cut by 4 bases and J by 4 bases, with 19 bases left in between.

DNA for the CDR3: TGCGCCAGCAGCCGCGGGGCGAAGGAAGAGACCCAGTACTTC. It is translated as CASSRGAKEETQYF. This rearrangement joins TRBV5-1 to TRBJ2-5, with a weak D call TRBD2 (6 bases). Germline V gene data show CDR1 as SGHRS and CDR2 as YFSETQ. With 4 bases removed from V and 3 bases from J, the gap between germline ends came to 13 bases. The CDR3 length is 14 residues. Full variable domain (rest looked up from reference TRBV5-1 and TRBJ2-5): KAGVTQTPRYLIKTRGQQVTLSCSPISGHRSVSWYQQTPGQGLQFLFEYFSETQRNKGNFPGRFSGRQFSNSRSEMNVSTLELGDSALYLCASSRGAKEETQYFGPGTRLLVL.

CDR3 coding DNA: TGTGCCAGTAGTGGGACAATCGGGAATCAGCCCCAGCATTTT. Translating gives CASSGTIGNQPQHF. The chain carries TRBV19 and TRBJ1-5; the D gene is possibly TRBD1 (6 bases). The CDR3 is 14 amino acids. Germline V gene lookup returns CDR1 LNHDA and CDR2 SQIVND (reference sequence). Trimming stripped 5 bases from V and 4 bases from J, with 12 bases between.

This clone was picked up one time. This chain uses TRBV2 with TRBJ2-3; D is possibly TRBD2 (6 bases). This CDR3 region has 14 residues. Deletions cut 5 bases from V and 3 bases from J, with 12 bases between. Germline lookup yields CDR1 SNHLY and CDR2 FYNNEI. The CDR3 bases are TGTGCCAGCAGTCGTTCGGGGGTAACAGATACGCAGTATTTT. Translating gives CASSRSGVTDTQYF.

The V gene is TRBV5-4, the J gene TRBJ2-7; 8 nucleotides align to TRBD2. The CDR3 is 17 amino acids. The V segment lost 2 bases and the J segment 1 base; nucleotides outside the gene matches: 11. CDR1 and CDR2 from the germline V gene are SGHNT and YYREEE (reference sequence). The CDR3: CASSLSSGRGRSYEQYF. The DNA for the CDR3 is TGTGCCAGCAGCTTATCATCCGGGAGGGGAAGATCCTACGAGCAGTACTTC.

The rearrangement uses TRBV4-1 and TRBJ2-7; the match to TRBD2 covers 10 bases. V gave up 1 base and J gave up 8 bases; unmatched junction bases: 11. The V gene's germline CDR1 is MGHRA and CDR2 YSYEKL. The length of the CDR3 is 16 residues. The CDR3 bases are TGCGCCAGCAGCCAAGTTCCTAGCGGGAGTCTACCAAAGCAGTACTTC. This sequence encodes CASSQVPSGSLPKQYF.

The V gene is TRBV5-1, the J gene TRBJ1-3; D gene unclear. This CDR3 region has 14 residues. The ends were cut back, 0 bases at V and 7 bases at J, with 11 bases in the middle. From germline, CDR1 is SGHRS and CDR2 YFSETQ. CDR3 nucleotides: TGCGCCAGCAGCTTGGGTGGTAGGAGGAACACCATATATTTT. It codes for CASSLGGRRNTIYF.

CDR3 nucleotides: TGCGCCAGCAGCCAAGTGGGGCGACAGGGAGACTATGGCTACACCTTC. Translated, it gives CASSQVGRQGDYGYTF. The chain couples TRBV4-1 to TRBJ1-2; 7 bases map to TRBD1. V shed 1 base, J shed 3 bases, and the junction held 8 bases outside the gene matches. Germline V gene sequence: CDR1 MGHRA, CDR2 YSYEKL. The CDR3 loop spans 16 amino acids.

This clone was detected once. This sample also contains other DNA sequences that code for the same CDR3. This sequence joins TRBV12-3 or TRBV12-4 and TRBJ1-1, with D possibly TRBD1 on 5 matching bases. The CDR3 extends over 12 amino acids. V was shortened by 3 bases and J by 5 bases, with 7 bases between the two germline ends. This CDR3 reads CASSFGGTEAFF. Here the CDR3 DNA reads TGTGCCAGCAGTTTCGGGGGGACTGAAGCTTTCTTT.

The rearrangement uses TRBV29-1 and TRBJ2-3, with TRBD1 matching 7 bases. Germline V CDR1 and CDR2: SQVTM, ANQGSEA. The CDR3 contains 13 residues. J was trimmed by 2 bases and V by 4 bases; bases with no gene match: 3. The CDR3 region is CSVAGQNTDTQYF. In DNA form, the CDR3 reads TGCAGCGTTGCGGGACAGAACACAGATACGCAGTATTTT.

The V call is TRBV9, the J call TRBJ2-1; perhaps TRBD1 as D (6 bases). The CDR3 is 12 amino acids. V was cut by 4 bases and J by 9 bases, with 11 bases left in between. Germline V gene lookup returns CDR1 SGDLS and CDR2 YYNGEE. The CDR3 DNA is TGTGCCAGCAGCTCTACAGGGATTGAGCAGTTCTTC. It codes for CASSSTGIEQFF.

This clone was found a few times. The CDR3 sequence is CASSSSTDNYGYTF. The CDR3, as DNA: TGTGCCAGCTCATCCTCGACAGATAACTATGGCTACACCTTC. The chain links TRBV18 to TRBJ1-2, with D possibly being TRBD1 (5 bases). The germline V gene has CDR1 KGHSH and CDR2 LQKENI. This CDR3 has 14 amino acids. Trimming removed 5 bases from V and 1 base from J, with 11 bases in between.

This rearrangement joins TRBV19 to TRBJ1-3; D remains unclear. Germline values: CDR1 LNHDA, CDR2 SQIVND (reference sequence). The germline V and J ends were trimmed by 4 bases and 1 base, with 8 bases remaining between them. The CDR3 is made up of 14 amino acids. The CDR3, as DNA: TGTGCCAGTAGTAACGCGGGTTCTGGAAACACCATATATTTT. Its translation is CASSNAGSGNTIYF. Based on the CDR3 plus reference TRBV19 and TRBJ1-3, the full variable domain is DGGITQSPKYLFRKEGQNVTLSCEQNLNHDAMYWYRQDPGQGLRLIYYSQIVNDFQKGDIAEGYSVSREKKESFPLTVTSAQKNPTAFYLCASSNAGSGNTIYFGEGSWLTVV.

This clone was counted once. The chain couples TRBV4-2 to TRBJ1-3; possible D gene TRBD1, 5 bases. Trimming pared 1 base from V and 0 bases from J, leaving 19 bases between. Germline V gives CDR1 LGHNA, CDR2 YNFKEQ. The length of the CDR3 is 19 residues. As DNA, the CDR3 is TGTGCCAGCAGCCAAGGACGAGCCCTAACAGGTTTCTCTGGAAACACCATATATTTT. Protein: CASSQGRALTGFSGNTIYF.

CDR3 residues: CAWTRRRSYEQYF. CDR3 nucleotide sequence: TGTGCCTGGACGCGGCGGAGAAGTTACGAGCAGTACTTC. V usage is TRBV30 and J usage is TRBJ2-7; D gene unclear. V was pared by 4 bases and J by 4 bases, with 14 bases between. Germline values: CDR1 GTSNPN, CDR2 SVGIG (reference sequence). The CDR3 length is 13 residues.

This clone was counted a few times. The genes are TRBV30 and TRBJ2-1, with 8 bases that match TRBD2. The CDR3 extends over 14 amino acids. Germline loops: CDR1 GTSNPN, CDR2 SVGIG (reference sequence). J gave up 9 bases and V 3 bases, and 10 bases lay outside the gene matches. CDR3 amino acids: CAWSGTPTSAEQFF. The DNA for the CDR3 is TGTGCCTGGAGCGGTACCCCGACTAGCGCTGAGCAGTTCTTC.

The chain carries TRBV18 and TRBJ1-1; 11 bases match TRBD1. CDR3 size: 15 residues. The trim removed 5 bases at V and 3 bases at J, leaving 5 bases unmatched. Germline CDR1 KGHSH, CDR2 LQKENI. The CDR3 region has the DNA TGTGCCAGCTCAAGCTGGGACAGGGGGGACACTGAAGCTTTCTTT. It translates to CASSSWDRGDTEAFF.

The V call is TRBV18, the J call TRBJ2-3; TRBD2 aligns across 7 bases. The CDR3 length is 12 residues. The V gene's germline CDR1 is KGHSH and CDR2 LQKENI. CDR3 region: CVSGGLADTQYF. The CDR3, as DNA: TGTGTCTCGGGAGGCCTAGCGGATACGCAGTATTTT.

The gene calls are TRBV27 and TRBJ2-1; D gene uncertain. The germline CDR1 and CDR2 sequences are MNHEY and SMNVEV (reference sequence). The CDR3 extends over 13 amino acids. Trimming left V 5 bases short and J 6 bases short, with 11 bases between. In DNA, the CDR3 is TGTGCCAGCAGTAAGTCCTACGGCAATGAGCAGTTCTTC. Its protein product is CASSKSYGNEQFF.

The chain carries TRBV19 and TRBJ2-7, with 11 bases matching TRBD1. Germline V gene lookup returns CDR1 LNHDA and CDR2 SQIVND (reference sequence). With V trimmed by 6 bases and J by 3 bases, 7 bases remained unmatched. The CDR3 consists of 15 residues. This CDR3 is CASSPFGTGGYEQYF. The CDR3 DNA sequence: TGTGCCAGTAGCCCATTCGGGACAGGGGGCTACGAGCAGTACTTC.

Here the CDR3 DNA reads TGTGCCAGCAGTGAGGACAGGGATGAAAAACTGTTTTTT. Translating it yields CASSEDRDEKLFF. The rearrangement uses TRBV2 and TRBJ1-4; 8 bases are shared with TRBD1. The CDR3 consists of 13 residues. The V segment lost 3 bases and the J segment 6 bases; nucleotides outside the gene matches: 0. Germline loops: CDR1 SNHLY, CDR2 FYNNEI.

The CDR3: CASSSPRTTPWELFF. The CDR3 DNA reads TGTGCCAGCAGCAGCCCGAGGACAACACCCTGGGAGCTGTTTTTT. This chain links TRBV11-2 with TRBJ2-2; possibly TRBD1 for D (5 bases). This CDR3 contains 15 residues. Trimming stripped 5 bases from V and 9 bases from J, with 19 bases between. Germline lookup yields CDR1 SGHAT and CDR2 FQNNGV.

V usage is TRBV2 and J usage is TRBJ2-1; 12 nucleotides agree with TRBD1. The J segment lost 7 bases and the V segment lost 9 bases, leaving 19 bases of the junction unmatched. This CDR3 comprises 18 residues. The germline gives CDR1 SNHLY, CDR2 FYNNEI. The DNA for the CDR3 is TGTGCCAGGGAGGGGGGACAGGGGGCGCAGATCGACAATAATGAGCAGTTCTTC. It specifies CAREGGQGAQIDNNEQFF.

The CDR3 DNA follows: TGTGCCAGCAGCTCGTTACAGGGCTACGAGCAGTACTTC. Its translation is CASSSLQGYEQYF. The chain is built from TRBV7-6 and TRBJ2-7; D is perhaps TRBD1 (6 bases). V was clipped by 4 bases and J by 3 bases, with 10 bases between them. The CDR3 runs to 13 residues. Germline loops: CDR1 SGHVS, CDR2 FNYEAQ.

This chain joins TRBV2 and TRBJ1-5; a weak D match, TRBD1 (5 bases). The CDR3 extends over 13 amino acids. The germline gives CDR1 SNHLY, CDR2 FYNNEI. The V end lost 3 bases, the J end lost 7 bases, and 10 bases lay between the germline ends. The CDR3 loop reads CASSEWGDQPQHF. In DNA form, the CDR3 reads TGTGCCAGCAGTGAGTGGGGGGACCAGCCCCAGCATTTT.